Included here is one T cell receptor (beta chain) sequence, with context. The CDR3 spans 13 residues. Trimming removed 1 base from V and 5 bases from J, with 5 bases in between. Per the germline V gene, CDR1 is SEHNR and CDR2 is FQNEAQ (reference sequence). The sample belongs to a study of blood T cell repertoires in COVID-19. Study-wide context: Both acute and convalescent COVID-19 samples were obtained from the United States, Italy and Spain. T cells, B-cell-depleted T cells, or PBMCs supplied cDNA or gDNA.

As originally analysed: Amplifying reference gene primers gave estimates of nucleated cell counts. TCRdb keeps only in-frame clones here, not all; method: immunoSEQ multiplex PCR. For V, J and clone size, that table is used; D and trimming come from the DNA. Found here are 130,000 or so clones, roughly four fifths of them singletons; the top ten hold approximately 2.9%. The V call is TRBV7-9, the J call TRBJ2-2; D gene unclear. The clonotype was recovered from an elderly woman with acute or convalescent COVID-19. Sequenced input: peripheral blood. CDR3 sequence: CASSLEYTGELFF. The CDR3 DNA sequence: TGTGCCAGCAGCTTAGAATATACCGGGGAGCTGTTTTTT.